The source of this T cell receptor beta chain is a study of shared clonotypes between healthy human individuals. Study-wide findings and caveats: Researchers sampled only blood; tissue repertoires likely differ.

This CDR3 contains 13 residues. Trimming removed 6 bases at V and 2 bases at J, with 10 bases between. Germline V gene sequence: CDR1 MNHEY, CDR2 SMNVEV (reference sequence). A roughly 200 ng quantity of DNA, 25,000 to 35,000 T cell genomes, went into the sorted-subset replicate PCRs. The repertoire was sequenced with immunoSEQ multiplex PCR; TCRdb's copy has only in-frame clones and lacks some. In the table there are over a million clones, about 75% of which are singletons. As concerns this clone: The target antigen is unknown.

The gene calls are TRBV27 and TRBJ2-5; D unclear. What was sequenced was memory CD4+ T cells sorted from blood. Indicated subset: CD45RA-negative fraction. The receptor was isolated from a young man in good health. This chain's CDR3 is CASSPMGQETQYF. CDR3 in DNA: TGTGCCAGCAGCCCAATGGGGCAAGAGACCCAGTACTTC.